A single T cell receptor beta chain is shown here with its context. What it binds is not known. V lost 1 base and J 11 bases, leaving 14 bases between the germline ends. Germline values: CDR1 SGHVS, CDR2 FQNEAQ. This CDR3 is built from 13 residues. Each CDR3 protein gets one entry after TCRdb re-called the 5' RACE reads with MiXCR. Altogether some 250,000 distinct CDR3 sequences are present, about 9.1% being singletons, with the ten largest covering nearly 7%. This entry belongs to a study of CD8 T cells in ankylosing spondylitis. Study-wide results and limits: Clones linked to disease, bearing a CD8+ phenotype, were relatively rare in peripheral blood. The study identified a TCR beta motif of fewer than 10 highly homologous variants that appeared characteristic of ankylosing spondylitis blood.

Sequencing was carried out using blood, either unsorted or a sorted T cell fraction (not recorded which). The TCR comes from a male donor with ankylosing spondylitis or in good health (not recorded which). This sequence joins TRBV7-8 and TRBJ1-1, with D perhaps TRBD1 (6 bases). The CDR3 reads CASSLEGDGVAFF. The CDR3 nucleotides read TGTGCCAGCAGCTTAGAGGGGGACGGGGTGGCTTTCTTT.